Presented here are 25 T cell receptor beta chains from one specimen sequenced in a study of blood T cell repertoires in COVID-19. TCRdb keeps only in-frame clones here, not all; method: immunoSEQ multiplex PCR. Here the sample spans a few hundred thousand clones, roughly 88% being singletons. Specimen: peripheral blood. The receptors derive from a man aged 80 or over with acute or convalescent COVID-19.

This rearrangement joins TRBV2 to TRBJ1-4; D is uncertain. Trimming cost V 8 bases and J 5 bases, with 15 bases left between them. Germline CDR1 SNHLY, CDR2 FYNNEI. CDR3 length: 14 residues. CDR3 nucleotide sequence: TGTGCCAGCTCCCCGGGATCTGAAAATGAAAAACTGTTTTTT. As protein: CASSPGSENEKLFF. Based on the CDR3 plus reference TRBV2 and TRBJ1-4, the full variable domain is EPEVTQTPSHQVTQMGQEVILRCVPISNHLYFYWYRQILGQKVEFLVSFYNNEISEKSEIFDDQFSVERPDGSNFTLKIRSTKLEDSAMYFCASSPGSENEKLFFGSGTQLSVL.

This chain joins TRBV19 and TRBJ2-7; TRBD1 is a possible D gene (5 bases). Per germline, CDR1 LNHDA and CDR2 SQIVND (reference sequence). This CDR3 is 13 amino acids long. V dropped 4 bases and J dropped 0 bases, with 7 bases sitting between them. CDR3 sequence reads: CASSRGNSYEQYF. CDR3 sequence (DNA): TGTGCCAGTAGTAGGGGCAACTCCTACGAGCAGTACTTC.

The chain couples TRBV10-3 to TRBJ1-2, with unresolved D. This CDR3 has 13 amino acids. Germline lookup yields CDR1 ENHRY and CDR2 SYGVKD. Between the trimmed V and J ends, which lost 4 bases and 5 bases, there was a span of 11 bases. Here the CDR3 reads CAISGAEEYGYTF. CDR3 in DNA: TGTGCCATCAGTGGTGCTGAGGAGTATGGCTACACCTTC.

V usage is TRBV5-1 and J usage is TRBJ2-7; maybe TRBD1 (8 bases). CDR3 length: 13 amino acids. Trimming left V 3 bases short and J 5 bases short, with 12 bases between. From germline, CDR1 is SGHRS and CDR2 YFSETQ. The CDR3 region has the DNA TGCGCCAGCAGCTACAGGGGGGGCAACGAGCAGTACTTC. This gives the protein CASSYRGGNEQYF.

This chain uses TRBV5-1 with TRBJ1-1, with 8 bases lining up with TRBD1. The V gene end was trimmed by 1 base and the J gene end by 0 bases; junction bases not matched to a gene: 2. In germline, CDR1 is SGHRS, CDR2 YFSETQ. This CDR3 is built from 15 residues. Here the CDR3 reads CASSLRQGLNTEAFF. The DNA of the CDR3 is TGCGCCAGCAGCTTGAGACAGGGGTTGAACACTGAAGCTTTCTTT.

The chain is built from TRBV7-9 and TRBJ2-1; 7 bases align to TRBD2. V shed 2 bases, J shed 2 bases, and the junction held 3 bases outside the gene matches. CDR1 and CDR2 from the germline V gene are SEHNR and FQNEAQ (reference sequence). The CDR3 totals 15 residues. The CDR3 coding sequence is TGTGCCAGCAGCTTACGGGGGGAAGCCTACAATGAGCAGTTCTTC. It translates to CASSLRGEAYNEQFF.

The chain recombines TRBV9 with TRBJ2-7; D possibly corresponds to TRBD2 (6 bases). V lost 5 bases and J lost 0, with 12 bases in between. Germline V CDR1 and CDR2: SGDLS, YYNGEE. This CDR3 has 14 amino acids. DNA of the CDR3: TGTGCCAGCAGTACGACTAGTTCCTCCTACGAGCAGTACTTC. This gives the protein CASSTTSSSYEQYF. Full variable domain (remainder filled in from reference TRBV9 and TRBJ2-7): DSGVTQTPKHLITATGQRVTLRCSPRSGDLSVYWYQQSLDQGLQFLIQYYNGEERAKGNILERFSAQQFPDLHSELNLSSLELGDSALYFCASSTTSSSYEQYFGPGTRLTVT.

This clone was counted once. The chain carries TRBV19 and TRBJ1-1, with D tentatively TRBD1 (5 bases). Germline V gives CDR1 LNHDA, CDR2 SQIVND (reference sequence). The ends were cut back, 7 bases at V and 0 bases at J, with 12 bases in the middle. The CDR3 length is 14 residues. Here the CDR3 reads CASTTTELNTEAFF. The CDR3 nucleotides read TGTGCCAGTACCACGACAGAACTGAACACTGAAGCTTTCTTT.

The chain links TRBV5-1 to TRBJ1-2; D is unresolved. The V end lost 1 base, the J end lost 2 bases, and 6 bases lay between the germline ends. Germline loops: CDR1 SGHRS, CDR2 YFSETQ. The CDR3 sequence is 13 residues long. The CDR3 loop is CASSLTQNYGYTF. In DNA, the CDR3 is TGCGCCAGCAGCTTGACACAGAACTATGGCTACACCTTC.

The chain employs TRBV24-1 and TRBJ2-1; the D gene is possibly TRBD2 (6 bases). Trimming stripped 0 bases from V and 2 bases from J, with 10 bases between. CDR1 KGHDR and CDR2 SFDVKD come from the germline V gene. The CDR3 covers 16 residues. The CDR3 nucleotides are TGTGCCACCAGTGATTTGCGAGCGGGCGCCTACAATGAGCAGTTCTTC. Residues: CATSDLRAGAYNEQFF.

The V call is TRBV19, the J call TRBJ1-6, with D hard to call. This CDR3 has 18 residues. The V and J ends lost 3 bases and 3 bases respectively, with 18 bases between them. Germline CDR1 is LNHDA and CDR2 is SQIVND (reference sequence). CDR3 in amino acids: CASSMFSGKGSYNSPLHF. The CDR3 region has the DNA TGTGCCAGTAGTATGTTCAGTGGCAAAGGGAGCTATAATTCACCCCTCCACTTT.

This chain uses TRBV2 with TRBJ2-2; a weak D match, TRBD1 (6 bases). CDR1 and CDR2 from the germline V gene are SNHLY and FYNNEI. The V end lost 10 bases, the J end lost 3 bases, and 15 bases lay between the germline ends. The CDR3 sequence is 14 residues long. CDR3 protein: CATKQGRDTGELFF. CDR3 DNA: TGTGCCACCAAACAGGGTAGGGACACCGGGGAGCTGTTTTTT.

Here the CDR3 reads CASSQDRRAGGPYEQYF. The DNA for the CDR3 is TGTGCCAGCAGCCAAGATAGGCGAGCGGGAGGGCCCTACGAGCAGTACTTC. V gene TRBV3-1 (or the pseudogene TRBV3-2) combines with J gene TRBJ2-7, with TRBD2 matching 10 bases. The V segment lost 0 bases and the J segment 2 bases; nucleotides outside the gene matches: 7. The germline CDR1 and CDR2 sequences are LGHDT and YNNKEL (reference sequence). CDR3 length equals 17 residues.

The chain combines TRBV15 with TRBJ2-3; 9 nucleotides match TRBD1. Looked up from germline, CDR1 is LNHNV and CDR2 is YYDKDF (reference sequence). The CDR3 is made up of 16 amino acids. V shed 4 bases and J 2 bases; nucleotides not matched to a gene: 7. The CDR3 is CATSTPGQGNTDTQYF. CDR3 sequence (DNA): TGTGCCACCAGCACCCCAGGACAGGGGAACACAGATACGCAGTATTTT.

This clone has more than one count but fewer than ten. This chain joins TRBV21-1 and TRBJ1-1. TRBV21-1 is a listed pseudogene. The CDR3 length is 14 residues. CDR3 sequence reads: CASSKGLRNTEAFF. The CDR3 DNA sequence: TGTGCCAGCAGCAAAGGCCTTAGGAACACTGAAGCTTTCTTT.

This chain links TRBV6-2 or TRBV6-3 with TRBJ2-1; D may be TRBD1 (6 bases). Germline V gives CDR1 MNHEY, CDR2 SVGEGT. This CDR3 has 13 amino acids. V shed 4 bases and J shed 9 bases, with 13 bases lying between them. The CDR3 spells CASSSVLQGEQFF. CDR3 nucleotides: TGTGCCAGCAGTTCAGTCTTACAGGGTGAGCAGTTCTTC.

A remark on this clone: At the DNA level, this CDR3 is encoded by other sequences in the same sample as well. The chain combines TRBV5-1 with TRBJ1-6, with TRBD1 identical over 9 bases. CDR1 and CDR2 (germline): SGHRS, YFSETQ. There are 13 residues in the CDR3. Unmatched junction bases numbered 3, after V lost 7 bases and J lost 7 bases. As DNA, the CDR3 is TGCGCCAGCCGGGACAGGGAAAATTCACCCCTCCACTTT. It specifies CASRDRENSPLHF.

This clone was detected once. The rearrangement uses TRBV28 and TRBJ1-1; 11 positions match TRBD1. Germline V gene sequence: CDR1 MDHEN, CDR2 SYDVKM. There are 18 residues in the CDR3. Trimming removed 4 bases from V and 4 bases from J; junction bases left unmatched: 14. CDR3 protein: CASSSYTKTGTGGTEAFF. The CDR3 region has the DNA TGTGCCAGCAGTTCTTATACCAAAACCGGGACAGGGGGCACTGAAGCTTTCTTT.

This clone was recorded only once. The V gene is TRBV27, the J gene TRBJ2-2, with 7 bases identical to TRBD2. Trimming removed 5 bases from V and 2 bases from J; junction bases left unmatched: 5. Germline V gives CDR1 MNHEY, CDR2 SMNVEV (reference sequence). The CDR3 length is 15 residues. Here the CDR3 DNA reads TGTGCCAGCAGTGCCGGGACTATAAACACCGGGGAGCTGTTTTTT. Encoded protein: CASSAGTINTGELFF.

V is TRBV2 and J is TRBJ1-6, with D perhaps TRBD1 (5 bases). Germline values: CDR1 SNHLY, CDR2 FYNNEI. Between the trimmed V and J ends, which lost 7 bases and 7 bases, there was a span of 11 bases. The CDR3 totals 13 residues. The CDR3 nucleotides read TGTGCCAGCACCCGGACACAGAATTCACCCCTCCACTTT. Translated, it gives CASTRTQNSPLHF.

V usage is TRBV7-9 and J usage is TRBJ1-2, with 7 bases lining up with TRBD1. V lost 5 bases, J lost 3 bases, and 3 bases stayed unmatched. The CDR3 has 13 residues. Germline V gene lookup returns CDR1 SEHNR and CDR2 FQNEAQ (reference sequence). This CDR3 reads CASSSDRDYGYTF. As DNA, the CDR3 is TGTGCCAGCAGCAGTGACAGGGACTATGGCTACACCTTC.

Here the CDR3 DNA reads TGTGCCAGCAGTTACTCTCGGGCGGGTGGCACAGATACGCAGTATTTT. Translating gives CASSYSRAGGTDTQYF. V usage is TRBV6-2 or TRBV6-3 and J usage is TRBJ2-3, with D possibly TRBD2 on 5 matching bases. Germline V lookup: CDR1 MNHEY, CDR2 SVGEGT. CDR3 length equals 16 residues. The V and J ends lost 0 bases and 1 base respectively, with 11 bases between them.

The V call is TRBV11-1, the J call TRBJ1-1; D remains unclear. This CDR3 region has 12 residues. The V and J ends lost 5 bases and 7 bases respectively, with 11 bases between them. Germline-derived CDR1 and CDR2 are SGHAT and FQDESV (reference sequence). The CDR3 is CASSPVSGEAFF. CDR3 DNA: TGTGCCAGCAGCCCGGTGTCGGGTGAAGCTTTCTTT.

The chain is built from TRBV4-3 and TRBJ2-3; 8 bases are shared with TRBD1. The CDR3 has 17 residues. Trimming cost V 0 bases and J 3 bases; bases outside gene matches: 8. Germline CDR1 is LGHNA and CDR2 is YSLEER. The CDR3 protein is CASSQDGRTGHTDTQYF. The CDR3 bases are TGCGCCAGCAGCCAAGACGGCAGGACAGGGCATACAGATACGCAGTATTTT.

V usage is TRBV6-1 and J usage is TRBJ1-5; possible D gene TRBD1, 6 bases. Per the germline V gene, CDR1 is MNHNS and CDR2 is SASEGT. This CDR3 comprises 13 residues. V shed 4 bases and J shed 4 bases, with 8 bases lying between them. The CDR3 DNA reads TGTGCCAGCAGTGGGGGACAAAATCAGCCCCAGCATTTT. This encodes CASSGGQNQPQHF.